These 22 T cell receptor beta chains came from one sample sequenced in a study of CD8+ T cells in alopecia areata. The sample's treatment: oral pan-JAK inhibitor, 5-10 mg twice daily. Extracted RNA was reverse transcribed, and the resulting cDNA served as sequencing template. Sequencing used immunoSEQ multiplex PCR; TCRdb keeps in-frame clones, though not all of them. The sample records 150,000 to 200,000 clones, more than 50% being singletons. The source material was CD4+ T cells sorted from blood, sampled at week 24, from a patient treated with tofacitinib. These receptors originate from a human donor with alopecia areata.

The V gene is TRBV30, the J gene TRBJ2-5; weak D call: TRBD2 (6 bases). CDR1 and CDR2 (germline): GTSNPN, SVGIG (reference sequence). The V end lost 7 bases, the J end lost 4 bases, and 16 bases lay between the germline ends. The CDR3 runs 13 residues. The CDR3 is CASGEQGGETQYF. The CDR3 bases are TGTGCCTCAGGCGAGCAGGGAGGAGAGACCCAGTACTTC. Full variable domain (missing parts from reference TRBV30 and TRBJ2-5): SQTIHQWPATLVQPVGSPLSLECTVEGTSNPNLYWYRQAAGRGLQLLFYSVGIGQISSEVPQNLSASRPQDRQFILSSKKLLLSDSGFYLCASGEQGGETQYFGPGTRLLVL.

The chain combines TRBV2 with TRBJ2-7; D not resolved. This CDR3 is built from 14 residues. V was clipped by 7 bases and J by 0 bases, with 13 bases between them. CDR1 and CDR2 (germline): SNHLY, FYNNEI. The CDR3 protein is CASILLASSYEQYF. For the CDR3, the DNA is TGTGCCAGCATCCTCCTGGCGAGCTCCTACGAGCAGTACTTC.

V usage is TRBV13 and J usage is TRBJ1-2; D unresolved. This CDR3 is built from 17 residues. Germline V lookup: CDR1 PRHDT, CDR2 FYEKMQ (reference sequence). The V end was cut by 3 bases, the J end by 0 bases, with 17 bases between. The CDR3 DNA reads TGTGCCAGCAGCTTCCGGGCGCGTACGTCCCCTAACTATGGCTACACCTTC. Its translation is CASSFRARTSPNYGYTF.

The V call is TRBV19, the J call TRBJ1-1, with D uncertain. Germline V gene data show CDR1 as LNHDA and CDR2 as SQIVND (reference sequence). There are 14 residues in the CDR3. V shed 3 bases and J shed 2 bases, with 10 bases lying between them. In nucleotides, the CDR3 is TGTGCCAGTAGTATTGGGGATTTAAACACTGAAGCTTTCTTT. Its protein product is CASSIGDLNTEAFF.

The chain links TRBV15 to TRBJ1-5; D is possibly TRBD1 (5 bases). The CDR3 loop spans 15 amino acids. V was clipped by 5 bases and J by 4 bases, with 15 bases between them. Germline-derived CDR1 and CDR2 are LNHNV and YYDKDF (reference sequence). The CDR3 protein is CATSSNTGLNQPQHF. The CDR3 region has the DNA TGTGCCACCAGCTCAAACACGGGGCTTAATCAGCCCCAGCATTTT.

This clone has more than one count but fewer than ten. V usage is TRBV10-3 and J usage is TRBJ2-7; D assignment may be TRBD1 or TRBD2 (5 bases each). The CDR3 length is 14 residues. The V gene lost 5 bases and the J gene lost 3 bases, with 14 bases spanning the gap. Germline CDR1 reads ENHRY; CDR2 reads SYGVKD. In DNA, the CDR3 is TGTGCCATCAGTCTCTCCGGGGCCGACTACGAGCAGTACTTC. It codes for CAISLSGADYEQYF.

The rearrangement joins TRBV30 to TRBJ1-6; no clear D. In germline, CDR1 is GTSNPN, CDR2 SVGIG (reference sequence). Trimming took 1 base from V and 3 from J, leaving 7 bases between them. This CDR3 is 14 amino acids long. CDR3 nucleotide sequence: TGTGCCTGGAGTGGGCACCGCTATAATTCACCCCTCCACTTT. It is translated as CAWSGHRYNSPLHF.

The chain combines TRBV7-2 with TRBJ2-2, with a possible D match to TRBD2 (6 bases). Germline-derived CDR1 and CDR2 are SGHTA and FQGNSA. Trimming pared 5 bases from V and 7 bases from J, leaving 11 bases between. The CDR3 extends over 13 amino acids. The CDR3 nucleotides are TGTGCCAGCAGCCTAAGGCGGGGCGGGGAGCTGTTTTTT. This encodes CASSLRRGGELFF.

This rearrangement joins TRBV27 to TRBJ1-5; the D gene is possibly TRBD1 (6 bases). V shed 3 bases and J shed 2 bases, with 14 bases lying between them. The CDR3 is made up of 16 amino acids. Germline-derived CDR1 and CDR2 are MNHEY and SMNVEV (reference sequence). CDR3 DNA: TGTGCCAGCAGTTTTGGGGGGGGGCTGGGCAATCAGCCCCAGCATTTT. Protein sequence: CASSFGGGLGNQPQHF.

This rearrangement joins TRBV7-6 to TRBJ2-3, with D perhaps given as TRBD1 or TRBD2 (5 bases each). The V gene's germline CDR1 is SGHVS and CDR2 FNYEAQ. The CDR3 is 14 residues long. The germline V and J ends were trimmed by 0 bases and 6 bases, with 10 bases remaining between them. The CDR3 protein is CASSLAGVPDTQYF. Here the CDR3 DNA reads TGTGCCAGCAGCTTAGCGGGGGTACCTGATACGCAGTATTTT.

This clone has more than one count but fewer than ten. The chain links TRBV27 to TRBJ1-5; unclear D gene. Germline CDR1 reads MNHEY; CDR2 reads SMNVEV (reference sequence). Trimming left V 2 bases short and J 1 base short, with 9 bases between. This CDR3 has 15 residues. CDR3 protein: CASSLGITSNQPQHF. CDR3 nucleotide sequence: TGTGCCAGCAGTTTAGGGATAACGAGCAATCAGCCCCAGCATTTT.

The chain uses TRBV19 and TRBJ2-4; D is undetermined. CDR1 LNHDA and CDR2 SQIVND come from the germline V gene (reference sequence). Trimming pared 1 base from V and 0 bases from J, leaving 4 bases between. This CDR3 is built from 14 residues. The CDR3 loop reads CASSIGLAKNIQYF. The CDR3 DNA is TGTGCCAGTAGTATAGGTCTAGCCAAAAACATTCAGTACTTC.

This clone occurred a few times. The chain has TRBV28 and TRBJ1-2, with D maybe TRBD1 (6 bases). V was shortened by 6 bases and J by 2 bases, with 16 bases between the two germline ends. Germline loops: CDR1 MDHEN, CDR2 SYDVKM. The CDR3 has 15 amino acids. CDR3 amino acids: CASSGFGGQNYGYTF. CDR3 bases: TGTGCCAGCAGCGGTTTTGGGGGACAAAACTATGGCTACACCTTC.

The chain employs TRBV28 and TRBJ2-3; D possibly corresponds to TRBD2 (5 bases). The ends were cut back, 5 bases at V and 8 bases at J, with 8 bases in the middle. Germline assignment: CDR1 MDHEN and CDR2 SYDVKM. The CDR3 extends over 11 amino acids. The DNA for the CDR3 is TGTGCCAGCAGTGTTCGGGGTACGCAGTATTTT. Its protein product is CASSVRGTQYF.

The chain combines TRBV5-1 with TRBJ2-3; D perhaps matches TRBD1 (6 bases). V was trimmed by 0 bases and J by 4 bases, leaving 9 bases between them. In germline, CDR1 is SGHRS, CDR2 YFSETQ. The CDR3 is 14 amino acids. The CDR3 region is CASSLAQGSDTQYF. CDR3 nucleotide sequence: TGCGCCAGCAGCTTGGCTCAGGGGTCAGATACGCAGTATTTT.

For the CDR3, the DNA is TGTGCCAGCAAGGGGGGGGCCCTAAACACAGATACGCAGTATTTT. This sequence encodes CASKGGALNTDTQYF. The chain links TRBV6-6 to TRBJ2-3, with a weak D call TRBD2 (7 bases). CDR3 length equals 15 residues. Germline V gene data show CDR1 as MNHNY and CDR2 as SVGAGI (reference sequence). V lost 7 bases and J 2 bases, leaving 16 bases between the germline ends.

The gene calls are TRBV9 and TRBJ2-2; 9 bases are shared with TRBD1. The length of the CDR3 is 15 residues. Germline V gene sequence: CDR1 SGDLS, CDR2 YYNGEE. J lost 1 base, V lost 3 bases, and 1 base had no gene match. The CDR3 protein is CASSAGQGNTGELFF. CDR3 DNA sequence: TGTGCCAGCAGCGCGGGACAGGGGAACACCGGGGAGCTGTTTTTT.

The chain is built from TRBV4-3 and TRBJ2-3; 8 nucleotides agree with TRBD2. This CDR3 is 15 amino acids long. Germline CDR1 and CDR2: LGHNA and YSLEER. With 1 base clipped from V and 4 bases from J, the junction kept 4 bases outside the gene matches. CDR3 region: CASSQAGGRADTQYF. The CDR3 DNA follows: TGCGCCAGCAGCCAAGCGGGGGGGCGCGCAGATACGCAGTATTTT.

V is TRBV14 and J is TRBJ2-6, with TRBD1 matching 7 bases. Trimming removed 2 bases from V and 2 bases from J; junction bases left unmatched: 6. Germline V gene sequence: CDR1 SGHDN, CDR2 FVKESK. This CDR3 spans 17 amino acids. The CDR3 nucleotides are TGTGCCAGCAGCCAACGGACAGGATATACTGGGGCCAACGTCCTGACTTTC. This gives the protein CASSQRTGYTGANVLTF.

Only a few counts were recorded for this clone. The chain joins TRBV2 to TRBJ1-1, with a possible D match to TRBD1 (5 bases). V was cut by 10 bases and J by 1 base, with 16 bases left in between. This CDR3 has 14 amino acids. The germline V gene encodes CDR1 SNHLY and CDR2 FYNNEI. CDR3 nucleotides: TGTGCCACTAAGATCGGGGGTGGGAACACTGAAGCTTTCTTT. This encodes CATKIGGGNTEAFF.

The chain couples TRBV29-1 to TRBJ1-1; TRBD1 might be the D (6 bases). CDR1 and CDR2 (germline): SQVTM, ANQGSEA. With 6 bases removed from V and 2 bases from J, the gap between germline ends came to 10 bases. The CDR3 has 12 amino acids. CDR3 DNA: TGCAGCGTACCACAGGGAAACACTGAAGCTTTCTTT. Its protein product is CSVPQGNTEAFF.

This clone was recorded many times. The V and J genes are TRBV28 and TRBJ2-4; weak D call: TRBD1 (7 bases). The V and J ends lost 2 bases and 0 bases respectively, with 11 bases between them. The germline V gene has CDR1 MDHEN and CDR2 SYDVKM. This CDR3 is built from 16 residues. CDR3 sequence (DNA): TGTGCCAGCAGTTTACGACAGGGACTAGCCAAAAACATTCAGTACTTC. This sequence encodes CASSLRQGLAKNIQYF.